The 11 T cell receptor beta chains listed next were all sequenced from one sample in a study of blood T cells in healthy people across ages. The authors ran a second PCR of 7 to 11 cycles using a sample-barcoded 5' primer and a J-beta primer mix. TCRdb analysed the 5' RACE reads with MiXCR anew, one entry per CDR3 protein. The table includes roughly 1 million distinct CDR3 sequences, almost 25% detected once. Separately, the same data were catalogued under a study of T cells of mothers and their children.

Sequenced sample: blood. The receptors here all came from a girl aged 2-10 years in good health.

The CDR3 DNA sequence: TGCAGTGCCCCACCAGCGGGAATGAACAATCAAGAGACCCAGTACTTC. It encodes CSAPPAGMNNQETQYF. The chain carries TRBV20-1 and TRBJ2-5, with 7 bases matching TRBD2. This CDR3 is 16 amino acids long. Germline V gene data show CDR1 as DFQATT and CDR2 as SNEGSKA (reference sequence). Trimming took 6 bases from V and 2 from J; bases not matched to a gene: 15.

V usage is TRBV5-1 and J usage is TRBJ2-2; 12 positions match TRBD2. Trimming took 3 bases from V and 3 from J; bases not matched to a gene: 6. Germline CDR1 is SGHRS and CDR2 is YFSETQ. The length of the CDR3 is 17 residues. CDR3 in amino acids: CASSSSGGALDTGELFF. Written as DNA, the CDR3 is TGCGCCAGCAGCTCTAGCGGGGGGGCGCTGGACACCGGGGAGCTGTTTTTT.

In its sample, this clonotype was seen a few times. This chain joins TRBV28 and TRBJ2-3; D is unresolved. Germline CDR1 is MDHEN and CDR2 is SYDVKM. This CDR3 region has 12 residues. Trimming cost V 8 bases and J 6 bases, with 12 bases left between them. The CDR3 is CASLSSGDTQYF. The CDR3 nucleotides are TGTGCCAGCCTCAGCAGTGGGGATACGCAGTATTTT. Based on the CDR3 plus reference TRBV28 and TRBJ2-3, the full variable domain is DVKVTQSSRYLVKRTGEKVFLECVQDMDHENMFWYRQDPGLGLRLIYFSYDVKMKEKGDIPEGYSVSREKKERFSLILESASTNQTSMYLCASLSSGDTQYFGPGTRLTVL.

This clonotype has a handful of counts. V usage is TRBV12-3 or TRBV12-4 and J usage is TRBJ2-5; 9 positions match TRBD1. The DNA end is more similar to TRBJ2-7, so the J call may be wrong. CDR3 length: 15 residues. The CDR3 DNA sequence: TGTGCCAGCAGTTCCGACAGGGGGTCCCCCTACGAGCAGTACTTC. It yields the protein CASSSDRGSPYEQYF.

This chain connects TRBV7-2 to TRBJ1-6, with D tentatively TRBD1 (6 bases). The length of the CDR3 is 18 residues. V was clipped by 1 base and J by 6 bases, with 19 bases between them. Germline CDR1 reads SGHTA; CDR2 reads FQGNSA. The DNA of the CDR3 is TGTGCCAGCAGCTTAGACAGGGATATCTTCCTTCTTAATTCACCCCTCCACTTT. The encoded protein is CASSLDRDIFLLNSPLHF.

At least ten counts were recorded for this clonotype. The chain uses TRBV18 and TRBJ1-1; D unclear. The CDR3 is made up of 13 amino acids. V was cut by 3 bases and J by 2 bases, with 7 bases left in between. Germline-derived CDR1 and CDR2 are KGHSH and LQKENI. The CDR3 sequence: CASSPLGNTEAFF. In nucleotides, the CDR3 is TGTGCCAGCTCACCCTTGGGTAACACTGAAGCTTTCTTT.

This rearrangement joins TRBV20-1 to TRBJ2-7, with 7 bases that match TRBD2. In germline, CDR1 is DFQATT, CDR2 SNEGSKA (reference sequence). V shed 0 bases and J 2 bases; nucleotides not matched to a gene: 7. There are 15 residues in the CDR3. The CDR3 region is CSARDHLADPYEQYF. The DNA of the CDR3 is TGCAGTGCTAGAGACCACCTAGCGGATCCCTACGAGCAGTACTTC.

The chain links TRBV3-1 to TRBJ2-1; 9 bases fit TRBD2. CDR1 and CDR2 from the germline V gene are LGHDT and YNNKEL (reference sequence). There are 17 residues in the CDR3. V was clipped by 4 bases and J by 4 bases; unmatched bases: 11. Written as DNA, the CDR3 is TGTGCCAGCAGCCGTAAATCGACTAGCGGATATTACAATGAGCAGTTCTTC. It codes for CASSRKSTSGYYNEQFF.

This clonotype was recorded a few times. V and J are TRBV12-3 or TRBV12-4 and TRBJ2-4; TRBD2 matches 10 bases. V lost 6 bases and J lost 12; bases outside the gene matches: 5. The length of the CDR3 is 12 residues. The CDR3 is CASSASGRNQYF. The CDR3 DNA reads as TGTGCCAGCAGCGCTAGCGGGAGAAATCAGTACTTC.

This clonotype appeared a single time. The chain combines TRBV5-1 with TRBJ2-7, with 12 bases that match TRBD2. The germline gives CDR1 SGHRS, CDR2 YFSETQ. V trimming: 0 bases; J trimming: 5 bases; junction bases outside the gene matches: 9. The CDR3 extends over 17 amino acids. The CDR3 DNA reads TGCGCCAGCAGCTTGGCTGCTAGCGGGAGGGCCTCAGACGAGCAGTACTTC. This encodes CASSLAASGRASDEQYF.

The rearrangement joins TRBV20-1 to TRBJ2-7, with 9 bases matching TRBD1. The CDR3 extends over 15 amino acids. The V and J ends lost 4 bases and 5 bases, in that order; junction bases with no gene match: 12. Germline V gene data show CDR1 as DFQATT and CDR2 as SNEGSKA (reference sequence). CDR3 nucleotides: TGCAGTGCTAAACCCCGGGACAGGGTCTGGGACGAGCAGTACTTC. Translation gives CSAKPRDRVWDEQYF.